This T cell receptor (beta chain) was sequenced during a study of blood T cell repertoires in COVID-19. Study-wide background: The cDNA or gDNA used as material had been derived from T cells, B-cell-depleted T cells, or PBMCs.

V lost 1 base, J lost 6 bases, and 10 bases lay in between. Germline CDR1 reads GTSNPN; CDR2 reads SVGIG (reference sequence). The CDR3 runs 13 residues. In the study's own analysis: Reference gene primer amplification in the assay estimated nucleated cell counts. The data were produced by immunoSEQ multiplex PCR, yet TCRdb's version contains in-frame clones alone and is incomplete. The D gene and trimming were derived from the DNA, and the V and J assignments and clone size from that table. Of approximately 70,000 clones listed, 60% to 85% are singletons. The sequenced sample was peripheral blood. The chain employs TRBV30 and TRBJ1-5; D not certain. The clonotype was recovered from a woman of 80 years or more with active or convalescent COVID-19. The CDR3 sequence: CAWSGGSGQPQHF. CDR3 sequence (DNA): TGTGCCTGGAGTGGAGGGTCGGGTCAGCCCCAGCATTTT.